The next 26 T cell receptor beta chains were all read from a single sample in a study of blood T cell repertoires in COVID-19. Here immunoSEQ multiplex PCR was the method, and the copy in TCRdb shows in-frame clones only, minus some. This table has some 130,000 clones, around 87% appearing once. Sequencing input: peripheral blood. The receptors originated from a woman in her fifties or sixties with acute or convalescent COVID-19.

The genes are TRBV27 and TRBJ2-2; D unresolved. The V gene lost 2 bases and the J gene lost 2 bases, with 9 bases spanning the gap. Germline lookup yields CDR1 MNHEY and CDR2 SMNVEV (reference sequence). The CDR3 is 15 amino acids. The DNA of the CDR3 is TGTGCCAGCAGTTTAGGCCTGCTCAACACCGGGGAGCTGTTTTTT. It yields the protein CASSLGLLNTGELFF.

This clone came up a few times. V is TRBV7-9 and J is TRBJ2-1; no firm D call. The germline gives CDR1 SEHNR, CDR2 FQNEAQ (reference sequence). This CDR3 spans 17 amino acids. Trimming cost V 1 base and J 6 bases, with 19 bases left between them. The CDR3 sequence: CASSLVFGDLRPNEQFF. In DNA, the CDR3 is TGTGCCAGCAGCTTAGTTTTTGGTGACTTAAGGCCCAATGAGCAGTTCTTC.

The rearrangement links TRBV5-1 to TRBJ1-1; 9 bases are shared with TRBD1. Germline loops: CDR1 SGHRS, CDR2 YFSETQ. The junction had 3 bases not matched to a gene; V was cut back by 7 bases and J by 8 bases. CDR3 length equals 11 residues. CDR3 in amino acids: CASVDRGEAFF. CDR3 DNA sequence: TGCGCCAGCGTGGACAGGGGAGAAGCTTTCTTT.

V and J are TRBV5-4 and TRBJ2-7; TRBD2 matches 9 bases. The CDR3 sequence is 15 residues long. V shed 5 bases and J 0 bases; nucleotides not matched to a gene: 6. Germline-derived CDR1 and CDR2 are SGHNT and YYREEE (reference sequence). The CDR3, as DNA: TGTGCCAGCAGACATAGCGGGAGCCCCTCCTACGAGCAGTACTTC. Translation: CASRHSGSPSYEQYF.

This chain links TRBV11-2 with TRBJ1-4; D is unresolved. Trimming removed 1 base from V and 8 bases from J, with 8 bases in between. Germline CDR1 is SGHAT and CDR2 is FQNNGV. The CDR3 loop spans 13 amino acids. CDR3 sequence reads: CASSLGEREKLFF. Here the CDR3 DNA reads TGTGCCAGCAGCTTAGGAGAACGGGAAAAACTGTTTTTT. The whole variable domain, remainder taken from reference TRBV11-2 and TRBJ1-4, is EAGVAQSPRYKIIEKRQSVAFWCNPISGHATLYWYQQILGQGPKLLIQFQNNGVVDDSQLPKDRFSAERLKGVDSTLKIQPAKLEDSAVYLCASSLGEREKLFFGSGTQLSVL.

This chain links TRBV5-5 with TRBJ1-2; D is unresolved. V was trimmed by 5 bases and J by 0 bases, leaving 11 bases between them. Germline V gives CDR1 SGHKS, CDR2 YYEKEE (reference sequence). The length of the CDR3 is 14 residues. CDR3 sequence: CASRVEGANYGYTF. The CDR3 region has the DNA TGTGCCAGCAGAGTGGAGGGAGCTAACTATGGCTACACCTTC.

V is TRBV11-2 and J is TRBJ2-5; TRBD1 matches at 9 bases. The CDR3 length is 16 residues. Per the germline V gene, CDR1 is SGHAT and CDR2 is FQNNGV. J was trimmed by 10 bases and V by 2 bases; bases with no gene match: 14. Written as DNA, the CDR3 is TGTGCCAGCAGCTTAACTCTCTGGGACAGGGTAGCGAGCCAGTACTTC. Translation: CASSLTLWDRVASQYF. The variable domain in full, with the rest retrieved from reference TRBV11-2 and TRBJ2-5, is EAGVAQSPRYKIIEKRQSVAFWCNPISGHATLYWYQQILGQGPKLLIQFQNNGVVDDSQLPKDRFSAERLKGVDSTLKIQPAKLEDSAVYLCASSLTLWDRVASQYFGPGTRLLVL.

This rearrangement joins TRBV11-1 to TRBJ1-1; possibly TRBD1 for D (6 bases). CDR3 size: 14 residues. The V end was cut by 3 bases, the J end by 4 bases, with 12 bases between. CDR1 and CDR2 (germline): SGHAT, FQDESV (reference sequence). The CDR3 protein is CASSFSNRATEAFF. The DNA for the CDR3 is TGTGCCAGCAGCTTTTCCAACAGGGCCACTGAAGCTTTCTTT.

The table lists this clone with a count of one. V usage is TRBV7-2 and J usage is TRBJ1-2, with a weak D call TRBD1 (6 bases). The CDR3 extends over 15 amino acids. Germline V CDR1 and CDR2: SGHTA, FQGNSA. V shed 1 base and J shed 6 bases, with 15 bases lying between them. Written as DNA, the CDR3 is TGTGCCAGCAGCTTAGAGGTTAGGAGACAGGATGGCTACACCTTC. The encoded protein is CASSLEVRRQDGYTF.

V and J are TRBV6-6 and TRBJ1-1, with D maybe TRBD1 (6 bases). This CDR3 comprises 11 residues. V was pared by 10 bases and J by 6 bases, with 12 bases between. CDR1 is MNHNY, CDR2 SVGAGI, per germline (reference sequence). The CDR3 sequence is CAIQGESEAFF. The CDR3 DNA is TGTGCCATACAGGGTGAATCTGAAGCTTTCTTT.

As DNA, the CDR3 is TGTGCCAGTAGCCCCGGGACAGCAAGTGAGACCCAGTACTTC. Encoded protein: CASSPGTASETQYF. The chain carries TRBV19 and TRBJ2-5; 7 bases map to TRBD1. Germline V gives CDR1 LNHDA, CDR2 SQIVND (reference sequence). With V trimmed by 6 bases and J by 5 bases, 9 bases remained unmatched. The length of the CDR3 is 14 residues.

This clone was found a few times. The CDR3 region has the DNA TGTGCCAGCAGCTTAGACCGGCTAGCGGGCCTATGGGGCGAGCAGTACTTC. This gives the protein CASSLDRLAGLWGEQYF. The rearrangement links TRBV7-8 to TRBJ2-7; TRBD2 matches at 8 bases. The V gene end was trimmed by 1 base and the J gene end by 6 bases; junction bases not matched to a gene: 14. Germline V gene sequence: CDR1 SGHVS, CDR2 FQNEAQ. The CDR3 loop spans 17 amino acids.

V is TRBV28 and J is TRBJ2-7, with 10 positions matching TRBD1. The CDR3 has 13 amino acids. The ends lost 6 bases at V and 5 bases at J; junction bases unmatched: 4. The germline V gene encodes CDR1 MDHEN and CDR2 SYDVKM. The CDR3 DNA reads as TGTGCCAGCAGCCCCGGGACAGGGGACGAGCAGTACTTC. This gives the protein CASSPGTGDEQYF.

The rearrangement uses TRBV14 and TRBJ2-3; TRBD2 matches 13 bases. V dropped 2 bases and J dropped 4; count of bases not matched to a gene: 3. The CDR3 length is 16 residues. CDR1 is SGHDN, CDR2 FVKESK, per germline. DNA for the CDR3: TGTGCCAGCAGCCAACCCGGACTAGCGGGAGCAGATACGCAGTATTTT. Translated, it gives CASSQPGLAGADTQYF.

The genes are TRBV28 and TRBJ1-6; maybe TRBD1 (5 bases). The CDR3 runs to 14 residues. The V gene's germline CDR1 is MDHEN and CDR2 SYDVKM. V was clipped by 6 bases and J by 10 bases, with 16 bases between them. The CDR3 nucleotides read TGTGCCAGCAGGGGCGGGACTTGGGGGTCACCCCTCCACTTT. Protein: CASRGGTWGSPLHF.

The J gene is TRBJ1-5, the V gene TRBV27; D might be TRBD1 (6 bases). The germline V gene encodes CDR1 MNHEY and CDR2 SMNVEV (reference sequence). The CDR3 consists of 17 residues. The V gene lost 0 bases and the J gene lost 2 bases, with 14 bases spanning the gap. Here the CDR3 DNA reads TGTGCCAGCAGTTTATCAAGCTGGGACAAAGGCAATCAGCCCCAGCATTTT. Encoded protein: CASSLSSWDKGNQPQHF.

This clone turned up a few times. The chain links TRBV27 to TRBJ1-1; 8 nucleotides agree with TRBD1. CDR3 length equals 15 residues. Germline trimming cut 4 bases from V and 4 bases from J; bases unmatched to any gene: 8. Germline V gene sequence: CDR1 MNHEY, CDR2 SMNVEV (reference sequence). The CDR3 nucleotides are TGTGCCAGCAGTTCCCGACAGGGGCGGATCACTGAAGCTTTCTTT. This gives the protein CASSSRQGRITEAFF.

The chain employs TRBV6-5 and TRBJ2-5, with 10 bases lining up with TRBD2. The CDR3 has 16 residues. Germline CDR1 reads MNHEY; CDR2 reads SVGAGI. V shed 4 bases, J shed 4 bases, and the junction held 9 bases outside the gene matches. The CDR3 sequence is CASSSVAGGLSETQYF. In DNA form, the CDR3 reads TGTGCCAGCAGTTCGGTAGCGGGAGGTCTTTCAGAGACCCAGTACTTC.

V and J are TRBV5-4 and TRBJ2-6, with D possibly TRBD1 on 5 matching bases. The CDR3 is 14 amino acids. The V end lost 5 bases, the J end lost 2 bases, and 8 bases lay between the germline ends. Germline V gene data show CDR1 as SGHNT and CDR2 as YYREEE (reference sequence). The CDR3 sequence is CASSQGTGANVLTF. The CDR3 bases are TGTGCCAGCAGTCAGGGTACTGGGGCCAACGTCCTGACTTTC. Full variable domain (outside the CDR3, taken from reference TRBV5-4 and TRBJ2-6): ETGVTQSPTHLIKTRGQQVTLRCSSQSGHNTVSWYQQALGQGPQFIFQYYREEENGRGNFPPRFSGLQFPNYSSELNVNALELDDSALYLCASSQGTGANVLTFGAGSRLTVL.

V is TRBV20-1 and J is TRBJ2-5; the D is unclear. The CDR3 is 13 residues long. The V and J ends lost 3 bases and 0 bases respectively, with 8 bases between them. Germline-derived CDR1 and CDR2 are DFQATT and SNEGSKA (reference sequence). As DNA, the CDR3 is TGCAGTGCTAGTCGTACTAACCAAGAGACCCAGTACTTC. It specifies CSASRTNQETQYF.

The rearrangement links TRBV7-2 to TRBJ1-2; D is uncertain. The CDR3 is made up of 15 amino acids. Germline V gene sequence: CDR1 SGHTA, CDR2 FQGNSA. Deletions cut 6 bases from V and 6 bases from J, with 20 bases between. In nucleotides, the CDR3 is TGTGCCAGCAGTTGGACGGTAGCGGAGCTGGATGGCTACACCTTC. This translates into CASSWTVAELDGYTF.

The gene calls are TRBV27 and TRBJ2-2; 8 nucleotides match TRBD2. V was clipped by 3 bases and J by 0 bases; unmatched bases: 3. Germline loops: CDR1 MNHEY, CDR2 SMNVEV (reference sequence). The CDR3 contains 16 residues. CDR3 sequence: CASSFLAGTNTGELFF. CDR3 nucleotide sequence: TGTGCCAGCAGTTTCCTAGCGGGTACGAACACCGGGGAGCTGTTTTTT.

CDR3 region: CASSRGLAGWNEQFF. CDR3 in DNA: TGTGCCAGCAGCCGGGGACTAGCGGGATGGAATGAGCAGTTCTTC. The V call is TRBV5-4, the J call TRBJ2-1; 13 nucleotides match TRBD2. This CDR3 comprises 15 residues. Per the germline V gene, CDR1 is SGHNT and CDR2 is YYREEE (reference sequence). V gave up 4 bases and J gave up 7 bases; unmatched junction bases: 5.

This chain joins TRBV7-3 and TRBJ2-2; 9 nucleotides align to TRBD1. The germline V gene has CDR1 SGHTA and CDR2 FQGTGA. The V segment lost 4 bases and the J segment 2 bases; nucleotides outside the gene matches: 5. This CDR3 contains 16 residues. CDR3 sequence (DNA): TGTGCCAGCAGCTCTAGACAGGGGGGTAACACCGGGGAGCTGTTTTTT. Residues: CASSSRQGGNTGELFF.

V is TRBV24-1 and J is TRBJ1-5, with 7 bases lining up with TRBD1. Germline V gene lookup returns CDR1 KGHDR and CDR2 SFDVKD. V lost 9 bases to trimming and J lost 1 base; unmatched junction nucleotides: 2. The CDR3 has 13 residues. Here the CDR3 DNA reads TGTGCCACCTCGACAGGGAGCAATCAGCCCCAGCATTTT. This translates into CATSTGSNQPQHF.

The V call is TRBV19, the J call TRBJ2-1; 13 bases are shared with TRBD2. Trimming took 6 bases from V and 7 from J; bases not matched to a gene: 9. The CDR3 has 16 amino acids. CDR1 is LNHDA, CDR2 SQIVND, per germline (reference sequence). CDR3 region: CASRSMRTSGSNEQFF. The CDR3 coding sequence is TGTGCCAGTAGGTCAATGCGGACTAGCGGGAGTAATGAGCAGTTCTTC.